The 9 T cell receptor beta chains given below trace back to one sample, sequenced in a study of control samples from healthy donors and cancer patients. The protocol was immunoSEQ multiplex PCR, while the TCRdb copy is restricted to in-frame clones and leaves out a portion. The sample has roughly 370,000 clones, 90% seen once. Sample: PBMCs. Receptors were obtained from a man aged 40-49 years with head and neck cancer.

Only a few counts were recorded for this clone. The chain recombines TRBV28 with TRBJ1-6, with 8 bases lining up with TRBD1. The J segment lost 6 bases and the V segment lost 6 bases, leaving 10 bases of the junction unmatched. Germline V gene data show CDR1 as MDHEN and CDR2 as SYDVKM. The CDR3 is 16 amino acids. CDR3: CASSLTWTGINSPLHF. The DNA of the CDR3 is TGTGCCAGCAGCCTTACCTGGACAGGGATTAATTCACCCCTCCACTTT. Full variable domain (rest looked up from reference TRBV28 and TRBJ1-6): DVKVTQSSRYLVKRTGEKVFLECVQDMDHENMFWYRQDPGLGLRLIYFSYDVKMKEKGDIPEGYSVSREKKERFSLILESASTNQTSMYLCASSLTWTGINSPLHFGNGTRLTVT.

The gene calls are TRBV28 and TRBJ1-2; D not certain. Germline V lookup: CDR1 MDHEN, CDR2 SYDVKM. Trimming shortened V by 2 bases and J by 1 base, and 17 bases separated the two germline ends. The CDR3 length is 17 residues. The CDR3 here is CASSLIVEQNNNYGYTF. In DNA form, the CDR3 reads TGTGCCAGCAGTTTAATCGTGGAGCAGAATAATAACTATGGCTACACCTTC.

The rearrangement uses TRBV5-1 and TRBJ2-1; TRBD2 agrees at 11 bases. J gave up 7 bases and V 1 base, and 4 bases lay outside the gene matches. CDR3 length equals 15 residues. Germline loops: CDR1 SGHRS, CDR2 YFSETQ. CDR3 sequence (DNA): TGCGCCAGCAGCTTGCGACTAGCGGGAAAGAATGAGCAGTTCTTC. Encoded protein: CASSLRLAGKNEQFF.

The chain links TRBV7-9 to TRBJ2-1; D gene uncertain. V was pared by 5 bases and J by 6 bases, with 8 bases between. Germline V gene lookup returns CDR1 SEHNR and CDR2 FQNEAQ (reference sequence). The CDR3 contains 12 residues. CDR3 coding DNA: TGTGCCAGCAGCCGGCTCGCCAATGAGCAGTTCTTC. Protein sequence: CASSRLANEQFF.

The DNA of the CDR3 is TGTGCCTGGAGTGTGGGGGGGACAGGAAGGTTACCCCTCCACTTT. It codes for CAWSVGGTGRLPLHF. The chain has TRBV30 and TRBJ1-6; 8 bases align to TRBD1. The CDR3 totals 15 residues. With V trimmed by 0 bases and J by 12 bases, 10 bases remained unmatched. The V gene's germline CDR1 is GTSNPN and CDR2 SVGIG (reference sequence).

The chain uses TRBV27 and TRBJ2-3; TRBD2 matches at 7 bases. The CDR3 covers 16 residues. Trimming cost V 5 bases and J 4 bases; bases outside gene matches: 12. Germline CDR1 is MNHEY and CDR2 is SMNVEV (reference sequence). CDR3 region: CASSEGSGTVSDTQYF. The CDR3 bases are TGTGCCAGCAGTGAGGGCAGCGGGACCGTTTCAGATACGCAGTATTTT.

CDR3 loop: CASAYETGDGEQFF. CDR3 sequence (DNA): TGTGCCAGCGCCTACGAGACAGGGGACGGTGAGCAGTTCTTC. This chain uses TRBV9 with TRBJ2-1; TRBD1 matches at 8 bases. CDR3 length: 14 amino acids. V gave up 7 bases and J gave up 9 bases; unmatched junction bases: 12. CDR1 is SGDLS and CDR2 is YYNGEE in the germline V gene.

This clone has more than one count but fewer than ten. The chain links TRBV19 to TRBJ1-5, with D hard to call. CDR3 length: 16 residues. The V end was cut by 3 bases, the J end by 0 bases, with 12 bases between. Germline V gene lookup returns CDR1 LNHDA and CDR2 SQIVND (reference sequence). The CDR3, as DNA: TGTGCCAGTAGTATTTTTTTGGCTAATAGCAATCAGCCCCAGCATTTT. This translates into CASSIFLANSNQPQHF. Combining the CDR3 with reference TRBV19 and TRBJ1-5 gives the whole variable domain DGGITQSPKYLFRKEGQNVTLSCEQNLNHDAMYWYRQDPGQGLRLIYYSQIVNDFQKGDIAEGYSVSREKKESFPLTVTSAQKNPTAFYLCASSIFLANSNQPQHFGDGTRLSIL.

V gene TRBV3-1 (or the pseudogene TRBV3-2) combines with J gene TRBJ2-5, with 8 bases lining up with TRBD2. In germline, CDR1 is LGHDT, CDR2 YNNKEL (reference sequence). The junction had 9 bases not matched to a gene; V was cut back by 5 bases and J by 1 base. This CDR3 region has 16 residues. This CDR3 is CASSWVVAGRQETQYF. The CDR3 bases are TGTGCCAGCAGCTGGGTGGTAGCGGGACGCCAAGAGACCCAGTACTTC.